This is a list of T cell receptor beta chains from one sample in a study of metastatic and nonmetastatic thyroid tumors. Using MiXCR, TCRdb re-called clones from the PCR reads. This repertoire shows approximately 60,000 clones, 25% to 35% found once; its top ten account for about 16%. The specimen sequenced was blood. The receptors originated from a female donor with papillary thyroid cancer or a benign thyroid nodule (not recorded which). Some clones in this sample may be carry-over from other donors' samples. CDR3s include the opening cysteine and the closing phenylalanine or tryptophan. D genes are given only for firm matches. The size entry is marked missing in some rows and otherwise reads once, few, many or a size class.

D gene,clone size,J gene,V gene,CDR3 DNA,CDR3 protein
TRBD1,medium-sized,TRBJ1-5,TRBV2,TGTGCCAGCGAGGAAGACAGGGGTAGCAATCAGCCCCAGCATTTT,CASEEDRGSNQPQHF
TRBD2,many,TRBJ2-2,TRBV27,TGTGCCAGCAGTCCCCCCCCCCAGCTAGCGGGAGAAACCGGGGAGCTGTTTTTT,CASSPPPQLAGETGELFF
.,many,TRBJ2-3,TRBV24-1,TGTGCCACCAGTGATCACAGACAGGGCACAGATACGCAGTATTTT,CATSDHRQGTDTQYF
.,few,TRBJ2-7,TRBV6-1,TGTGCCAGCAATTTGGAATACGAGCAGTACTTC,CASNLEYEQYF
.,.,TRBJ1-1,TRBV7-9,TGTGCCAGCAGCTTGGGTGAAGCAAGAGCTTTCTTT,CASSLGEARAFF
.,many,TRBJ2-7,TRBV4-3,TGCGCCAGCAGCCAAGGGGACGAGCAGTACTTC,CASSQGDEQYF
TRBD1,few,TRBJ2-7,TRBV30,TGTGCCTGGAGTGTCTCCGGGACAGCCTACGAGCAGTACTTC,CAWSVSGTAYEQYF
.,few,TRBJ2-3,TRBV7-3,TGTGCCAGCAGCTTAAGGGGGGACTCAGATACGCAGTATTTT,CASSLRGDSDTQYF
.,.,TRBJ2-3,TRBV4-2,TGTGCCAGCAGCCAAGATAACGGGGGAGGTGCAGATACGCAGTATTTT,CASSQDNGGGADTQYF
.,.,TRBJ1-6,TRBV30,TGTGCCTGGAGTAGAAGGACAGTTAATAATTCACCCCTCCACTTT,CAWSRRTVNNSPLHF
TRBD2,medium-sized,TRBJ2-1,TRBV20-1,TGCAGTGCTACCGTAGCGGGACCTTACAATGAGCAGTTCTTC,CSATVAGPYNEQFF
TRBD2,.,TRBJ2-7,TRBV7-2,TGTGCCAGCAGTTATAGCGGGAACTACGAGCAGTACTTC,CASSYSGNYEQYF
.,.,TRBJ2-3,TRBV4-1,TGCGCCAGCAGCCAAGTTCCAGATACGCAGTATTTT,CASSQVPDTQYF
.,.,TRBJ2-7,TRBV5-1,TGCGCCAGCAGCTTAAATAGGAGTCCCAGCTCCTACGAGCGGTACTTC,CASSLNRSPSSYERYF
.,medium-sized,TRBJ2-1,TRBV28,TGTGCCAGCTTACGACCGAGCTCCTACAATGAGCAGTTCTTC,CASLRPSSYNEQFF
.,.,TRBJ2-7,TRBV20-1,TGCAGTGCAGCGAGGATGGGCTTCTCCTACGAGCAGTACTTC,CSAARMGFSYEQYF
.,.,TRBJ2-2,TRBV27,TGTGCCAGCAGTGTCTCCGGGACACTAGACACCGGGGAGCTGTTTTTT,CASSVSGTLDTGELFF
.,few,TRBJ2-1,TRBV6-2/TRBV6-3,TGTGCCAGCAGTTACGCGAGGAATGAGCAGTTCTTC,CASSYARNEQFF
.,.,TRBJ1-5,TRBV2,TGTGCCAGCAGCCCCGCGGGGTTTATGCAGCCCCAGCATTTT,CASSPAGFMQPQHF
.,few,TRBJ1-2,TRBV30,TGTGCCTGGGACCGGGACTATGGCTACACCTTC,CAWDRDYGYTF
.,.,TRBJ1-1,TRBV30,TGTGCCTGGTCCCTACAGGGGAACACTGAAGCTTTCTTT,CAWSLQGNTEAFF
TRBD1,.,TRBJ1-4,TRBV18,TGTGCCAGCTCACAACGGACAGGAGAAGATGGAAAACTGTTTTTT,CASSQRTGEDGKLFF
.,few,TRBJ1-6,TRBV6-1,TGTGCCAGCAGAGTCGCGGGGAATTCACCCCTCCACTTT,CASRVAGNSPLHF
.,.,TRBJ2-1,TRBV20-1,TGCAGTGCTAGAGTTACCAATGAGCAGTTCTTC,CSARVTNEQFF
.,.,TRBJ1-3,TRBV6-2/TRBV6-3,TGTGCCAGCAGGCCAGGCAAATCTGGAAACACCATATATTTT,CASRPGKSGNTIYF
TRBD2,medium-sized,TRBJ2-7,TRBV7-3,TGTGCCAGCGGACCCGGGGAGGGGTACGAGCAGTACTTC,CASGPGEGYEQYF
TRBD1,.,TRBJ2-3,TRBV11-2,TGTGCCAGCAGCTTACCCCCGACAGGGAGCACAGATACGCAGTATTTT,CASSLPPTGSTDTQYF
.,few,TRBJ2-5,TRBV6-1,TGTGCCAGCAGTGAAGGTTGGGGCATCCAAGAGACCCAGTACTTC,CASSEGWGIQETQYF
.,few,TRBJ1-2,TRBV28,TGTGCCAGCAGCTCCAATGACGGAATTAACTATGGCTACACCTTC,CASSSNDGINYGYTF
TRBD2,many,TRBJ2-1,TRBV11-1,TGTGCCAGCAGCTTGGTGGGGTTGCGGGAGAAAGATGTGGTCTCCTACAATGAGCAGTTCTTC,CASSLVGLREKDVVSYNEQFF
.,.,TRBJ2-1,TRBV12-3/TRBV12-4,TGTGCCAGCAACCCATTAGGGAATGAGCAGTTCTTC,CASNPLGNEQFF
.,many,TRBJ1-1,TRBV19,TGTGCCAGTAGTATCGCCACACAGGGGAACACTGAAGCTTTCTTT,CASSIATQGNTEAFF
.,few,TRBJ1-2,TRBV27,TGTGCCAGCAGTCCTAGGACAGTCACCCCCTATGGCTACACCTTC,CASSPRTVTPYGYTF
.,.,TRBJ1-2,TRBV11-2,TGTGCCAGCAGCTCCCTGCAGGGCATAGCTAACTATGGCTACACCTTC,CASSSLQGIANYGYTF
TRBD2,few,TRBJ2-1,TRBV6-2/TRBV6-3,TGTGCCAGCAGCACCTCCGGGGGGGGGTCATGGTCCTACAATGAGCAGTTCTTC,CASSTSGGGSWSYNEQFF
.,.,TRBJ1-2,TRBV6-1,TGTGCCAGCAGTCGCCCCGGGACGGGCTATGGCTACACCTTC,CASSRPGTGYGYTF
.,.,TRBJ2-7,TRBV28,TGTGCCAGCAGTTTACGGCGTAGGGAGCAGTACTTC,CASSLRRREQYF
TRBD1,.,TRBJ1-1,TRBV27,TGTGCCAGCAGTCTGACAGGGAGCACTGAAGCTTTCTTT,CASSLTGSTEAFF
.,.,TRBJ1-3,TRBV20-1,TGCAGTGCTAGCGATAACGGTAAAAACACCATATATTTT,CSASDNGKNTIYF
TRBD2,few,TRBJ2-7,TRBV30,TGTGCCTGGAGTATAGGGACTAGCGACGAGCAGTACTTC,CAWSIGTSDEQYF
TRBD1,few,TRBJ1-6,TRBV6-2/TRBV6-3,TGTGCCAGCAGTTACTCGTCTTTTCGGACAGGGGATAATTCACCCCTCCACTTT,CASSYSSFRTGDNSPLHF
TRBD2,.,TRBJ2-7,TRBV19,TGTGCCAGTAGTATCACCCTCCGGGAGGGAAGAGGTGCCTACGAGCAGTACTTC,CASSITLREGRGAYEQYF
TRBD2,.,TRBJ2-5,TRBV7-2,TGTGCCAGCAGCCCCGCCCGGGGTAGCGGGTTCCAAGAGACCCAGTACTTC,CASSPARGSGFQETQYF